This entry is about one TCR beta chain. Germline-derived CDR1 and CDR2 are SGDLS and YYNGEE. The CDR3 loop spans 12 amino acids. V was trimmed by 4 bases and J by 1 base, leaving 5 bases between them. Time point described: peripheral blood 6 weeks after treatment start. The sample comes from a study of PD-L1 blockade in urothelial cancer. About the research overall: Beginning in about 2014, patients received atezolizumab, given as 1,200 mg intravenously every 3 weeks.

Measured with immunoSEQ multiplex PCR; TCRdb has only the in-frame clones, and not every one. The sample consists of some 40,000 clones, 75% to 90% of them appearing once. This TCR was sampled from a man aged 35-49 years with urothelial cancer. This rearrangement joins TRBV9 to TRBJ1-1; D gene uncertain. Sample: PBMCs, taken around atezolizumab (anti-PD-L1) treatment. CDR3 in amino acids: CASSLSNTEAFF. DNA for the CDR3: TGTGCCAGCAGCCTATCGAACACTGAAGCTTTCTTT.